A selection of T cell receptor beta chains follows, all from one sample in a study of cytomegalovirus exposure and HLA in healthy donors. Some clones are missing from TCRdb's copy, which holds only in-frame ones; the method was immunoSEQ multiplex PCR. The sample carries about 160,000 clones, nearly 80% recorded once. Sequenced: PBMCs. Receptor source: a woman in her fifties or sixties in good health and CMV-seropositive. The CDR3 runs from the conserved cysteine through the conserved F or W. A D gene is named only where the DNA matches it firmly. Size tells how often a clone was seen (once, few, many) or the class of an expanded clone, and some rows leave it out.

once	TRBJ1-1	.	TRBV5-4	CASSSEDRRTEAFF	TGTGCCAGCAGCTCTGAGGATAGGCGCACTGAAGCTTTCTTT
.	TRBJ2-2	TRBD2	TRBV6-5	CASRGREGLTGELFF	TGTGCCAGCAGGGGGCGGGAGGGCCTAACCGGGGAGCTGTTTTTT
.	TRBJ2-2	.	TRBV29-1	CSVSGDSGRELFF	TGCAGCGTTTCGGGAGACAGTGGGCGGGAGCTGTTTTTT
.	TRBJ2-5	TRBD2	TRBV7-6	CASQSWLAGETQYF	TGTGCCAGTCAGTCGTGGCTAGCGGGAGAGACCCAGTACTTC
.	TRBJ2-1	.	TRBV15	CATSRDHYVGRGNEQFF	TGTGCCACCAGCAGAGATCATTACGTCGGTAGGGGCAATGAGCAGTTCTTC
.	TRBJ2-2	.	TRBV10-3	CAISGRPATAGELFF	TGTGCCATCAGTGGGAGACCCGCAACGGCCGGGGAGCTGTTTTTT
.	TRBJ1-1	.	TRBV18	CASSPGGGGTEAFF	TGTGCCAGCTCACCCGGGGGAGGAGGCACTGAAGCTTTCTTT
few	TRBJ1-5	.	TRBV15	CATSTDRGGNQPQHF	TGTGCCACCAGCACCGACCGGGGTGGCAATCAGCCCCAGCATTTT
.	TRBJ2-7	TRBD1	TRBV2	CASTGTGSYEQYF	TGTGCCAGCACTGGGACAGGCTCCTACGAGCAGTACTTC
.	TRBJ2-7	TRBD1	TRBV28	CASSSEDRGNEQYF	TGTGCCAGCAGTTCCGAAGACAGGGGCAACGAGCAGTACTTC
.	TRBJ2-7	.	TRBV11-2	CASSFTGTETYEQYF	TGTGCCAGCAGCTTCACAGGGACGGAGACCTACGAGCAGTACTTC
.	TRBJ2-3	TRBD2	TRBV6-1	CASRAGGSDTQYF	TGTGCCAGCAGAGCGGGGGGGTCAGATACGCAGTATTTT
.	TRBJ2-3	.	TRBV29-1	CSVRGTDTQYF	TGCAGCGTTCGGGGGACAGATACGCAGTATTTT
.	TRBJ1-3	TRBD1	TRBV29-1	CSDLDRGAGNTIYF	TGCAGCGACCTAGACAGGGGAGCTGGAAACACCATATATTTT
.	TRBJ1-2	.	TRBV4-3	CASSQVGRKGYGYTF	TGCGCCAGCAGCCAAGTGGGCAGGAAGGGGTATGGCTACACCTTC
few	TRBJ1-1	.	TRBV6-1	CASSEWSLAEAFF	TGTGCCAGCAGTGAATGGAGTCTGGCTGAAGCTTTCTTT
.	TRBJ1-1	.	TRBV5-1	CASTGQTEAFF	TGCGCCAGCACCGGACAGACGGAAGCTTTCTTT
.	TRBJ1-2	.	TRBV28	CASSLWSGAGSGYTF	TGTGCCAGCAGTTTATGGTCAGGGGCCGGCAGTGGCTACACCTTC
once	TRBJ1-2	.	TRBV27	CASSLEGLGGGYTF	TGTGCCAGCAGTTTAGAGGGTTTGGGAGGCGGCTACACCTTC
.	TRBJ1-1	.	TRBV25-1	CASSQGGRGEAFF	TGTGCCAGCAGCCAAGGTGGCAGGGGAGAAGCTTTCTTT
.	TRBJ1-2	.	TRBV28	CASSLSPPSYGYTF	TGTGCCAGCAGTTTATCCCCCCCCAGCTATGGCTACACCTTC
.	TRBJ1-2	TRBD1	TRBV25-1	CASLSPGTGYGYTF	TGTGCCAGCTTATCTCCAGGGACAGGGTATGGCTACACCTTC
.	TRBJ2-1	.	TRBV11-3	CASSQAGLAYNEQFF	TGTGCCAGCAGCCAAGCAGGGCTAGCCTACAATGAGCAGTTCTTC
.	TRBJ2-7	TRBD1	TRBV7-9	CASSSDRDFFYEQYF	TGTGCCAGCAGCTCGGACAGGGACTTCTTCTACGAGCAGTACTTC
.	TRBJ2-7	TRBD1	TRBV2	CASTGTGPLEQYF	TGTGCCAGTACCGGGACAGGGCCTTTGGAGCAGTACTTC
.	TRBJ2-3	TRBD2	TRBV29-1	CSVPTSGITDTQYF	TGCAGCGTGCCGACTAGCGGGATAACAGATACGCAGTATTTT
.	TRBJ1-1	TRBD1	TRBV5-1	CASSLDRGWATEAFF	TGCGCCAGCAGCTTGGACAGGGGATGGGCCACTGAAGCTTTCTTT
.	TRBJ2-7	TRBD1	TRBV27	CASSAKGTGSYEQYF	TGTGCCAGCAGCGCGAAAGGGACAGGCTCCTACGAGCAGTACTTC
.	TRBJ2-5	TRBD1	TRBV7-9	CASSLAWTGQYQETQYF	TGTGCCAGCAGCTTAGCTTGGACAGGGCAGTACCAAGAGACCCAGTACTTC
.	TRBJ2-2	.	TRBV6-1	CASGRNTGELFF	TGTGCCAGCGGGCGGAACACCGGGGAGCTGTTTTTT
.	TRBJ2-5	.	TRBV7-2	CASSLDNHVETQYF	TGTGCCAGCAGCTTAGACAATCACGTAGAGACCCAGTACTTC
.	TRBJ1-6	TRBD1	TRBV6-1	CASSERTGGPLHF	TGTGCCAGCAGTGAAAGAACAGGGGGACCCCTCCACTTT
few	TRBJ2-7	.	TRBV10-1	CASRPDRAAGEQYF	TGCGCCAGCAGACCAGACAGGGCAGCGGGCGAGCAGTACTTC